This T cell receptor beta chain stems from a study of cytomegalovirus exposure and HLA in healthy donors. This CDR3 contains 14 residues. With V trimmed by 1 base and J by 12 bases, 11 bases remained unmatched. Germline values: CDR1 SGHVS, CDR2 FQNEAQ. This clone was picked up a small number of times. The target antigen is unknown. Study conclusions and caveats: Previously analyzed data showed that most TCR beta V segments were productive at a frequency of about 90% or about 30%. V- and J-gene trimming in TCR beta was tied to a missense DCLRE1C variant by an analysis performed later.

The PCR had 60 Vbeta and 13 Jbeta primers. This table comes from immunoSEQ multiplex PCR, and its TCRdb copy is limited to in-frame clones, with some not included. The profile covers roughly 120,000 clones, with 74% appearing a single time and about 4% taken by the ten largest. J is TRBJ2-7 and V is TRBV7-8; 8 nucleotides line up with TRBD1. The receptor comes from a woman in her forties or fifties in good health and CMV-seropositive. The sequenced sample consisted of PBMCs. This CDR3 reads CASSLGDRPSRAYF. The CDR3 nucleotides read TGTGCCAGCAGCTTAGGGGACAGGCCCTCCAGGGCGTACTTC.